The clone carrying this TCR beta chain showed up just a few times. Its antigen is still unknown. A much larger clone differs from this one at a single base, so this may be a read error. The sample comes from a study of T cells in Graves' hyperthyroidism and ophthalmopathy. Diagnoses were made from clinical symptoms, serum measures (thyroxine and TRAb), thyroid ultrasound and orbital computed tomography. The germline CDR1 and CDR2 sequences are LNHDA and SQIVND (reference sequence). Trimming removed 6 bases at V and 6 bases at J, with 12 bases between. The CDR3 is 13 amino acids. The CDR3 regions of TCR beta were amplified from RNA transcripts. Carried out on the TCR CDR3, a first-round RT-PCR used the HTBI primer set. TCRdb fed the multiplex PCR reads into MiXCR, producing one record per CDR3 protein. Of 300,000 to 450,000 distinct CDR3 sequences listed, about 14% were seen once; the top ten hold about 18%.

General study points: Onset of ophthalmopathy came a median around 6.5 months after the model predicted it. A model built on 13 V-J features separated ophthalmopathy from stable hyperthyroidism.

This chain links TRBV19 with TRBJ1-5, with D hard to call. This TCR was recovered from a woman aged 30 to 39 with Graves' ophthalmopathy. What was sequenced was blood. The CDR3 bases are TGTGCCAGTAGGGGTGGGATTCGTCAGCCCCAGCATTTT. Protein sequence: CASRGGIRQPQHF.